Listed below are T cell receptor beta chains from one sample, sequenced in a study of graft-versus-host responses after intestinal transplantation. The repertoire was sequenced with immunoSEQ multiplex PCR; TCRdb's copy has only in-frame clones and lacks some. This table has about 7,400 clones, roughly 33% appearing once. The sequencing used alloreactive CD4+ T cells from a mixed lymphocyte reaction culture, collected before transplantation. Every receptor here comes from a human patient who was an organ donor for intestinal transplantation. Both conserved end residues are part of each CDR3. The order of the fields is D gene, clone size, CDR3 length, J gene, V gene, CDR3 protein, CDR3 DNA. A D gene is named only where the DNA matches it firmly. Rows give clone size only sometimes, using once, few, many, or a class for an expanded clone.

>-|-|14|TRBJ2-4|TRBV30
CAWGTGLAKNIQYF
TGTGCCTGGGGCACAGGGTTAGCCAAAAACATTCAGTACTTC
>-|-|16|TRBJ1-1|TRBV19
CASSIVTGSMNTEAFF
TGTGCCAGTAGTATAGTAACCGGGTCCATGAACACTGAAGCTTTCTTT
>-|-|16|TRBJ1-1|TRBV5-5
CASRPIRGLGNTEAFF
TGTGCCAGCAGGCCAATACGGGGGTTAGGGAACACTGAAGCTTTCTTT
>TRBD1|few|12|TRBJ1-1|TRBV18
CASSPGQGGAFF
TGTGCCAGCTCACCGGGACAGGGGGGGGCTTTCTTT
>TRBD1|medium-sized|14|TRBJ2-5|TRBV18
CASSPVDRGTAQYF
TGTGCCAGCTCACCAGTGGACAGGGGGACAGCCCAGTACTTC
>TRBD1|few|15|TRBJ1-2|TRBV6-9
CASSRPHRGNYGYTF
TGTGCCAGCAGTCGCCCGCACAGGGGAAACTATGGCTACACCTTC
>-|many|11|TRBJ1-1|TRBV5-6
CASSQGVGAFF
TGTGCCAGCAGCCAAGGGGTTGGAGCTTTCTTT
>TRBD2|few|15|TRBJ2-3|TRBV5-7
CASSLGTSGTDTQYF
TGTGCCAGCAGCTTGGGGACTAGCGGCACAGATACGCAGTATTTT
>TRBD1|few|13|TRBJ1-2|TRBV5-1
CASSLPGQGVYTF
TGCGCCAGCAGCTTGCCGGGACAGGGTGTATACACCTTC
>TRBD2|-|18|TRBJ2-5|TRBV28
CASSLFRLAGGLQETQYF
TGTGCCAGCAGTTTATTTCGACTAGCGGGAGGGCTCCAAGAGACCCAGTACTTC
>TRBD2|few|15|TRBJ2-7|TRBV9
CASSVAPGGSYEQYF
TGTGCCAGCAGCGTAGCTCCGGGGGGCTCCTACGAGCAGTACTTC
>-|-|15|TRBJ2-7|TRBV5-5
CASSLGGTVLYEQYF
TGTGCCAGCAGCTTAGGCGGGACAGTGCTCTACGAGCAGTACTTC
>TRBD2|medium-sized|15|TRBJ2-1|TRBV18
CASSRGTSGAREQFF
TGTGCCAGCTCGCGCGGGACTAGCGGGGCACGGGAGCAGTTCTTC
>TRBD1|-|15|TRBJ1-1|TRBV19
CASSMTGQGVGEAFF
TGTGCCAGTAGTATGACGGGACAGGGGGTCGGTGAAGCTTTCTTT
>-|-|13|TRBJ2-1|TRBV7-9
CASSLSSYNEQFF
TGTGCCAGCAGCTTATCCAGTTACAATGAGCAGTTCTTC
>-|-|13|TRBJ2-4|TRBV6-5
CASTPGVENIQYF
TGTGCCAGCACCCCCGGAGTAGAAAACATTCAGTACTTC
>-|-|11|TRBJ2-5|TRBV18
CASSPSETQYF
TGTGCCAGCTCACCATCGGAGACCCAGTACTTC
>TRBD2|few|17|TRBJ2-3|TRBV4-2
CASSLKWLAGGEDTQYF
TGTGCCAGCAGCTTGAAGTGGCTAGCGGGGGGCGAGGATACGCAGTATTTT
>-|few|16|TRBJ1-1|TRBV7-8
CASSLSSPKLNTEAFF
TGTGCCAGCAGCTTAAGTAGTCCAAAACTGAACACTGAAGCTTTCTTT
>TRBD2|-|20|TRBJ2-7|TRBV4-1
CASSHLGLAGGPRSSYEQYF
TGCGCCAGCAGCCACCTAGGACTAGCGGGGGGGCCGAGGAGCTCCTACGAGCAGTACTTC
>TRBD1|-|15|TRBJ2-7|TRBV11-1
CASSPGQGLLYEQYF
TGTGCCAGCAGCCCGGGACAGGGACTTCTCTACGAGCAGTACTTC
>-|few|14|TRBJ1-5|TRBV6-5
CASSVVTEGQPQHF
TGTGCCAGCAGTGTGGTCACGGAGGGACAGCCCCAGCATTTT
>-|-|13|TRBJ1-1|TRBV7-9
CASSPTGGSGAFF
TGTGCCAGCAGCCCGACTGGAGGCTCAGGAGCTTTCTTT
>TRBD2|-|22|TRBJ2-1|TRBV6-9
CASRTDCRGLAGGPPSYNEQFF
TGTGCCAGCAGAACGGATTGCAGAGGACTAGCGGGAGGGCCGCCCTCCTACAATGAGCAGTTCTTC
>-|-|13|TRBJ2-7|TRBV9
CASSSGTLYEQYF
TGTGCCAGCAGCTCCGGGACACTCTACGAGCAGTACTTC
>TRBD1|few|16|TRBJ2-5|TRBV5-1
CASSLAGTGDGETQYF
TGCGCCAGCAGCTTGGCCGGAACAGGGGACGGAGAGACCCAGTACTTC
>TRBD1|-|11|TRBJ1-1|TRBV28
CASGTGNVAFF
TGTGCCAGCGGGACAGGCAACGTGGCTTTCTTT
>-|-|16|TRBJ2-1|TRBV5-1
CASSSRGASPGNEQFF
TGCGCCAGCAGCTCGCGCGGGGCAAGCCCGGGCAATGAGCAGTTCTTC
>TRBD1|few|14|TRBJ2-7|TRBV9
CASSIRDRDYEQYF
TGTGCCAGCAGCATCCGGGACAGGGATTACGAGCAGTACTTC
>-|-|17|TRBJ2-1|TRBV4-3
CASSQRPGAGVLDEQFF
TGCGCCAGCAGCCAACGCCCGGGGGCGGGAGTGTTGGATGAGCAGTTCTTC
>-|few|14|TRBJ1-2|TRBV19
CASHPLDRPGGYTF
TGTGCCAGCCACCCCCTCGACAGGCCAGGGGGCTACACCTTC
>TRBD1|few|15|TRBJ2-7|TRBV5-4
CASSRQDRESNEQYF
TGTGCCAGCAGCCGTCAGGACAGGGAAAGCAACGAGCAGTACTTC
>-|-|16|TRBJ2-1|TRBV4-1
CASSPVGRGLYNEQFF
TGCGCCAGCAGCCCGGTGGGGCGGGGGCTGTACAATGAGCAGTTCTTC
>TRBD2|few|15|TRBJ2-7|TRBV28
CASSPGGELSYEQYF
TGTGCCAGCAGCCCGGGGGGGGAGCTGTCTTACGAGCAGTACTTC
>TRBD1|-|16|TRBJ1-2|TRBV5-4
CASSLLTGTGAGGYTF
TGTGCCAGCAGCTTACTAACCGGGACAGGGGCCGGTGGCTACACCTTC
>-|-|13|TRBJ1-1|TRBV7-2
CASSLRGGTEAFF
TGTGCCAGCAGCTTACGGGGAGGCACTGAAGCTTTCTTT
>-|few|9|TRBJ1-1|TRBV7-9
CASSLEAFF
TGTGCCAGCAGCCTAGAAGCTTTCTTT
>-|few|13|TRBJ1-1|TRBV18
CASSSSGDTEAFF
TGTGCCAGCTCATCGAGCGGGGACACTGAAGCTTTCTTT
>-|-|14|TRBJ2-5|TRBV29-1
CSVEDIRGKETQYF
TGCAGCGTTGAAGATATACGCGGGAAAGAGACCCAGTACTTC
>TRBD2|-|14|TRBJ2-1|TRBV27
CASSLAGNNNEQFF
TGTGCCAGTTCCCTAGCGGGTAACAACAATGAGCAGTTCTTC
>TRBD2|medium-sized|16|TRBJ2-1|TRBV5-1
CASSPSGGGPYNEQFF
TGCGCCAGCAGCCCTAGCGGGGGGGGGCCCTACAATGAGCAGTTCTTC
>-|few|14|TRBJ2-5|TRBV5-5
CASSLSTGRGTQYF
TGTGCCAGCAGCTTGTCGACGGGGCGGGGGACCCAGTACTTC
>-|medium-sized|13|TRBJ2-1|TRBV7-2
CASRIGGGYEQFF
TGTGCCAGCAGAATCGGTGGCGGTTATGAGCAGTTCTTC
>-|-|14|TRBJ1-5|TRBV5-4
CASSLGGARAPQHF
TGTGCCAGCAGCTTAGGGGGGGCCCGGGCGCCCCAGCATTTT
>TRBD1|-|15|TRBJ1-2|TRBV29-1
CSVEESGTGRQGYTF
TGCAGCGTTGAAGAGTCCGGGACAGGCCGGCAGGGCTACACCTTC
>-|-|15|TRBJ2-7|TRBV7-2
CASSMRVGRLYEQYF
TGTGCCAGCAGCATGAGGGTTGGGCGACTCTACGAGCAGTACTTC
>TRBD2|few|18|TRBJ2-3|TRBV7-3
CASSLVPYSGRGTGTQYF
TGTGCCAGCAGCTTGGTTCCTTATAGCGGGAGGGGAACGGGTACGCAGTATTTT